This TCR beta chain was identified during a study of blood T cell repertoires in COVID-19. Study in general: Samples representing acute and convalescent COVID-19 were sourced from the United States, Italy and Spain. Nucleic acid was either cDNA or gDNA, and it came from T cells, B-cell-depleted T cells, or PBMCs.

Original analysis: Researchers report that nucleated cell counts were estimated from reference gene primer amplification. TCRdb's copy holds only in-frame clones and misses some; the assay was immunoSEQ multiplex PCR. V and J calls and clone size are given by that table; D and trimming were obtained from the DNA. The top ten hold 3% to 3.5% of the sample, which has fewer than 250,000 clones, around nine tenths seen once. This clone was seen a handful of times. There are 12 residues in the CDR3. Germline CDR1 MNHNS, CDR2 SASEGT. Trimming left V 2 bases short and J 4 bases short, with 3 bases between. The sample consisted of peripheral blood. The clonotype comes from a man in his 60s with acute or convalescent COVID-19. The genes are TRBV6-1 and TRBJ1-3; D unresolved. The CDR3 sequence: CASSESGNTIYF. Here the CDR3 DNA reads TGTGCCAGCAGTGAATCGGGAAACACCATATATTTT.